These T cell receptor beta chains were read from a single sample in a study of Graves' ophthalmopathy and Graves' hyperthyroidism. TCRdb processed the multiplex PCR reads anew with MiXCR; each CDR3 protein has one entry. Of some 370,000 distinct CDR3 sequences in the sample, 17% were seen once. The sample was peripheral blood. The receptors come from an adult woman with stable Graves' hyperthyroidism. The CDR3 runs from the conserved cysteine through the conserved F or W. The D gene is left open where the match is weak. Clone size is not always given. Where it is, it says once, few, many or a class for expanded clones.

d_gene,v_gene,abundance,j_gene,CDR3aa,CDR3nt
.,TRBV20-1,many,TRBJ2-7,CSANQGGEQYF,TGCAGTGCTAATCAGGGAGGCGAGCAGTACTTC
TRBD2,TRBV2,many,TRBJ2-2,CASSGTSDVTGELFF,TGTGCCAGCAGTGGGACTAGCGACGTTACCGGGGAGCTGTTTTTT
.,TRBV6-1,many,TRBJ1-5,CASLRHRTDDNQPQHF,TGTGCCAGCCTACGACATAGGACCGACGACAATCAGCCCCAGCATTTT
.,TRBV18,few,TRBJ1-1,CASSPASEAFF,TGTGCCAGCTCACCAGCGTCTGAAGCTTTCTTT
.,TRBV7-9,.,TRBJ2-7,CASSLASGGQYYEQYF,TGTGCCAGCAGCTTAGCGTCGGGGGGACAGTACTACGAGCAGTACTTC
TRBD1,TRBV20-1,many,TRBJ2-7,CSASRWGTGSYEQYF,TGCAGTGCTAGTAGGTGGGGGACAGGATCCTACGAGCAGTACTTC
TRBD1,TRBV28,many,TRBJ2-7,CASSLTGGAGYEQYF,TGTGCCAGCAGCCTAACAGGGGGCGCGGGCTACGAGCAGTACTTC
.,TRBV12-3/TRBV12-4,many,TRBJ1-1,CASSPSRGEEAFF,TGTGCCAGCAGTCCTTCCCGGGGTGAAGAAGCTTTCTTT
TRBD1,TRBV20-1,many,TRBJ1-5,CSATSTGQGAGGNQPQHF,TGCAGTGCTACGTCTACGGGACAGGGGGCGGGAGGCAATCAGCCCCAGCATTTT
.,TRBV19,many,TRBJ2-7,CASSPGAGDRREQYF,TGTGCCAGTAGCCCAGGGGCAGGGGATCGTCGGGAGCAGTACTTC
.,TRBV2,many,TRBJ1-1,CASGVTMNTEAFF,TGTGCCAGCGGGGTGACAATGAACACTGAAGCTTTCTTT
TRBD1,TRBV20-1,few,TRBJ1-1,CSAEGGGEAPAFF,TGCAGTGCAGAAGGAGGGGGCGAAGCCCCAGCTTTCTTT
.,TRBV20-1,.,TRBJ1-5,CSASDLGGNQPQHF,TGCAGTGCTAGTGATTTAGGGGGCAATCAGCCCCAGCATTTT
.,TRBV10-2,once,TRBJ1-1,CASSGERTANTEAFF,TGCGCCAGCAGTGGAGAGAGAACAGCGAACACTGAAGCTTTCTTT
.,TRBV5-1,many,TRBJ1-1,CASSLGQGWEAFF,TGCGCCAGCAGCTTGGGGCAGGGGTGGGAAGCTTTCTTT
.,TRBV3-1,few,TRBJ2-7,CASSQDWGDPYEQYF,TGTGCCAGCAGCCAAGATTGGGGGGACCCCTACGAGCAGTACTTC
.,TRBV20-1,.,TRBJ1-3,CSAPDTTLGNTIYF,TGCAGTGCTCCCGACACAACCCTTGGAAACACCATATATTTT
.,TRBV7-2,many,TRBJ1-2,CASSLSRSVNYGYTF,TGTGCCAGCAGCTTATCACGCTCGGTTAACTATGGCTACACCTTC
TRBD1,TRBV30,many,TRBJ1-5,CAWSSDRGRLIGNQPQHF,TGTGCCTGGAGTTCTGACAGGGGGCGTTTAATCGGCAATCAGCCCCAGCATTTT
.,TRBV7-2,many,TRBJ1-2,CASSLVGTAARYTF,TGTGCCAGCAGCTTAGTAGGGACCGCTGCTCGCTACACCTTC
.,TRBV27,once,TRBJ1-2,CANRGAPSNYGYTF,TGTGCCAATCGGGGTGCACCCTCTAACTATGGCTACACCTTC
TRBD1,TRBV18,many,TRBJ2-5,CASSPQRTDRQETRYF,TGTGCCAGCTCACCCCAGAGAACGGACAGGCAAGAGACCCGGTACTTC
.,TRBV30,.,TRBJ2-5,CAWSVRLIDETQYF,TGTGCCTGGAGTGTACGGCTGATTGATGAGACCCAGTACTTC
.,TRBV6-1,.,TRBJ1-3,CASRAPAGNTIYF,TGTGCCAGCAGGGCCCCGGCTGGAAACACCATATATTTT
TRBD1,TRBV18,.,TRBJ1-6,CASSPEQGANSPLHF,TGTGCCAGCTCACCGGAACAGGGGGCGAATTCACCCCTCCACTTT
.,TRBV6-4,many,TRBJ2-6,CASRTTVAPLSGANVLTF,TGTGCCAGCAGGACGACAGTAGCCCCCCTCTCTGGGGCCAACGTCCTGACTTTC
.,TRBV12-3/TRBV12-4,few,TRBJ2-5,CASSVRGQETQYF,TGTGCCAGCAGTGTCCGGGGGCAAGAGACCCAGTACTTC
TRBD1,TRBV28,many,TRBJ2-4,CASSLGGWGKNIQYF,TGTGCCAGCAGTCTAGGGGGCTGGGGCAAAAACATTCAGTACTTC
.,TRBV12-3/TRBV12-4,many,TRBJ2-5,CASSSGATQYF,TGTGCCAGCAGCTCCGGCGCGACCCAGTACTTC
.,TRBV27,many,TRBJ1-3,CASGRRGSGNTIYF,TGTGCCAGCGGACGCAGGGGCTCTGGAAACACCATATATTTT
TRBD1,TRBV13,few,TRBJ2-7,CASSSLINPGGANEQYF,TGTGCCAGCAGCTCACTAATAAACCCAGGGGGCGCGAACGAGCAGTACTTC
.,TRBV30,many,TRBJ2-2,CAWSEGATGELFF,TGTGCCTGGAGTGAAGGGGCCACCGGGGAGCTGTTTTTT
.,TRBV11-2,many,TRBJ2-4,CASSLSEQNIQYF,TGTGCCAGCAGCTTATCCGAACAAAACATTCAGTACTTC
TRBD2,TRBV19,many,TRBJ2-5,CASSISLADLDTQYF,TGTGCCAGTAGTATTTCACTAGCGGACCTAGATACCCAGTACTTC
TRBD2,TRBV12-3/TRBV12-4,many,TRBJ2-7,CASSFSGSRYEQYF,TGTGCCAGCAGTTTTAGCGGGAGTCGCTACGAGCAGTACTTC
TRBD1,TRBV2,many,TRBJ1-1,CASERGQGSAEAFF,TGTGCCAGTGAAAGGGGACAGGGATCGGCTGAAGCTTTCTTT
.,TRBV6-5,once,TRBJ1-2,CASSYDTWTSLRYGYTF,TGTGCCAGCAGTTACGATACTTGGACTTCTTTACGCTATGGCTACACCTTC
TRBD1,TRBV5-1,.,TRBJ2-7,CASCGQTGPYEQYF,TGCGCCAGCTGCGGCCAGACAGGGCCCTACGAGCAGTACTTC
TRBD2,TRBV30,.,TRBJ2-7,CAWSIGLGAEQYF,TGTGCCTGGAGTATCGGACTAGGTGCCGAGCAGTACTTC
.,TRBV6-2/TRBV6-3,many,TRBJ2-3,CASSYVVTDTQYF,TGTGCCAGCAGTTACGTTGTCACAGATACGCAGTATTTT
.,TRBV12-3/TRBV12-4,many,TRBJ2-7,CASSLRAGALREQYF,TGTGCCAGCAGTTTAAGGGCCGGAGCACTTAGAGAGCAGTACTTC
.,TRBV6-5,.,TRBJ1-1,CASSYQTGTEAFF,TGTGCCAGCAGTTATCAGACGGGCACTGAAGCTTTCTTT
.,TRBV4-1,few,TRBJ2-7,CASSQVGRTYEQYF,TGCGCCAGCAGCCAAGTGGGCAGAACCTACGAGCAGTACTTC
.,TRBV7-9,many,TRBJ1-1,CAVGRSTEAFF,TGTGCCGTGGGACGATCCACTGAAGCTTTCTTT
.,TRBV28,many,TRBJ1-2,CASSPTVNYGYTF,TGTGCCAGCAGTCCGACAGTAAACTATGGCTACACCTTC
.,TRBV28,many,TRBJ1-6,CASSLWVDSPLHF,TGTGCCAGCAGTTTATGGGTGGATTCACCCCTCCACTTT
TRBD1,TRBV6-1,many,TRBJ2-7,CASSGLKSRGPYEQYF,TGTGCCAGCAGTGGACTAAAAAGCAGGGGGCCATACGAGCAGTACTTC
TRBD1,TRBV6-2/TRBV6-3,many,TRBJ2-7,CASSFDRGTLSYEQYF,TGTGCCAGCAGTTTCGACAGGGGTACCCTTTCCTACGAGCAGTACTTC
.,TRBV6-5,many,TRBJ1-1,CASSYSFQGSEAFF,TGTGCCAGCAGTTACTCCTTCCAGGGGTCTGAAGCTTTCTTT
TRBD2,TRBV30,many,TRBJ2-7,CAWSEGIAGPRDEQYF,TGTGCCTGGAGTGAGGGGATAGCGGGACCGCGGGACGAGCAGTACTTC
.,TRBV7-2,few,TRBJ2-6,CASSYNRLFEQLFSGANVLTF,TGTGCCAGCAGCTATAATAGGTTATTCGAACAGCTCTTCTCTGGGGCCAACGTCCTGACTTTC
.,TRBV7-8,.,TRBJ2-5,CASSPTGTPQETQYF,TGTGCCAGCAGTCCAACCGGGACTCCCCAAGAGACCCAGTACTTC
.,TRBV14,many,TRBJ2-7,CASSQRFRGYEQYF,TGTGCCAGCAGCCAAAGGTTCAGGGGCTACGAGCAGTACTTC
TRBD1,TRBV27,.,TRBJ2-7,CASSELQGAGEQYF,TGTGCCAGCAGTGAATTACAGGGGGCGGGAGAGCAGTACTTC
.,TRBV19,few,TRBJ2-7,CASSIGISYEQYF,TGTGCCAGTAGTATAGGGATCTCCTACGAGCAGTACTTC
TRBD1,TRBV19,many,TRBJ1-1,CASNYRGNTEAFF,TGTGCCAGTAATTACAGGGGGAACACTGAAGCTTTCTTT
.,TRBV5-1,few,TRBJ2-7,CASSTQTGFTSYEQYF,TGCGCCAGCAGCACCCAGACGGGTTTTACCTCGTACGAGCAGTACTTC
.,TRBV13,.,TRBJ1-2,CASSFWGSEGYTF,TGTGCCAGCAGCTTCTGGGGGAGTGAGGGCTACACCTTC
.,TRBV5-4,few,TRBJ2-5,CASSSGQNQETQYF,TGTGCCAGCAGCTCCGGACAGAACCAAGAGACCCAGTACTTC